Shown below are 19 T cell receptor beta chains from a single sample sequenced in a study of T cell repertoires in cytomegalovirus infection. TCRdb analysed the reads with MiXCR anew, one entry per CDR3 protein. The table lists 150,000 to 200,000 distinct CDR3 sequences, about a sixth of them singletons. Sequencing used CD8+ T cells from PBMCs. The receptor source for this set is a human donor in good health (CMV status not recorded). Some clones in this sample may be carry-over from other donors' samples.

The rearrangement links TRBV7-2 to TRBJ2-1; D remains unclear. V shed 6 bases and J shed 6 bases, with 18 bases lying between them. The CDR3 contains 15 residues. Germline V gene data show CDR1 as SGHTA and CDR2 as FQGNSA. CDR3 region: CASRPEVSRSNEQFF. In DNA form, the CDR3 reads TGTGCCAGCAGGCCCGAGGTCTCGAGGTCCAATGAGCAGTTCTTC.

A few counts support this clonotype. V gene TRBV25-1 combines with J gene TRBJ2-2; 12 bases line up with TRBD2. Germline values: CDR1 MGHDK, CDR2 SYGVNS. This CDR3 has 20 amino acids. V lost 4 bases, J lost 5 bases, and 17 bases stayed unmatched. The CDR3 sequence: CASSAPGLAGPSGRTGELFF. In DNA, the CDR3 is TGTGCCAGCAGTGCCCCCGGACTAGCGGGGCCTTCAGGGCGGACCGGGGAGCTGTTTTTT.

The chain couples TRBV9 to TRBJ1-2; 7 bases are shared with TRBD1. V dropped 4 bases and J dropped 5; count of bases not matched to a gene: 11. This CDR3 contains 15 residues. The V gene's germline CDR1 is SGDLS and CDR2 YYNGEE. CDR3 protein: CASSPFGTDVYGYTF. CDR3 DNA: TGTGCCAGCAGCCCCTTCGGGACAGACGTTTATGGCTACACCTTC.

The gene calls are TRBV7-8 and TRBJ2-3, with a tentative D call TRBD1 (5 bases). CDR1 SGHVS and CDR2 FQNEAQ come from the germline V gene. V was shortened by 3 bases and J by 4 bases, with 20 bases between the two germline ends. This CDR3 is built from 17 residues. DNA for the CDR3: TGTGCCAGCAGCTTTGGACACTCCGTACAGAGCGCAGATACGCAGTATTTT. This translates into CASSFGHSVQSADTQYF.

CDR3 sequence reads: CASSQSVSGGGYTF. DNA for the CDR3: TGTGCCAGCAGCCAGAGTGTATCGGGCGGCGGCTACACCTTC. The rearrangement joins TRBV14 to TRBJ1-2; D uncertain. The CDR3 length is 14 residues. CDR1 is SGHDN, CDR2 FVKESK, per germline. The germline V and J ends were trimmed by 3 bases and 8 bases, with 16 bases remaining between them. The variable domain in full, completed from reference TRBV14 and TRBJ1-2, reads EAGVTQFPSHSVIEKGQTVTLRCDPISGHDNLYWYRRVMGKEIKFLLHFVKESKQDESGMPNNRFLAERTGGTYSTLKVQPAELEDSGVYFCASSQSVSGGGYTFGSGTRLTVV.

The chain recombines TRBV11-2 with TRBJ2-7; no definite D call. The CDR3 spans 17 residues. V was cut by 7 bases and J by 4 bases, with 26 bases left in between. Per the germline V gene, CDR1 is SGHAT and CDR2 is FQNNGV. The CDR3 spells CASNGVGHFVTIYEQYF. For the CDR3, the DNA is TGTGCCAGCAACGGAGTAGGCCACTTTGTAACCATATACGAGCAGTACTTC.

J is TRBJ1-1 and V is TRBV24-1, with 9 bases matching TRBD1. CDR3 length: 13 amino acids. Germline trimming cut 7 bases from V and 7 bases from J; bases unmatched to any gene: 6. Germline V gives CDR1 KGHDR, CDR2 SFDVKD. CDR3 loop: CATRVRDRDEAFF. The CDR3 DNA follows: TGTGCCACCAGAGTCCGGGACAGGGATGAAGCTTTCTTT.

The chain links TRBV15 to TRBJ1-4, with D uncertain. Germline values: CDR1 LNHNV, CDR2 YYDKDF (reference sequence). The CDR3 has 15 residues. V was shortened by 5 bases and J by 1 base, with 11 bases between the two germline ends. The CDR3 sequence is CATSADGVTNEKLFF. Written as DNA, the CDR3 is TGTGCCACCAGCGCAGACGGGGTAACTAATGAAAAACTGTTTTTT.

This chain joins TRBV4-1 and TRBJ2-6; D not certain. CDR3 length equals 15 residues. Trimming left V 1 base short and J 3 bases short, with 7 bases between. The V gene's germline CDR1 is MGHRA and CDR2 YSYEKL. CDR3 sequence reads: CASSQGLGGANVLTF. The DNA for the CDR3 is TGCGCCAGCAGCCAAGGGTTAGGTGGGGCCAACGTCCTGACTTTC.

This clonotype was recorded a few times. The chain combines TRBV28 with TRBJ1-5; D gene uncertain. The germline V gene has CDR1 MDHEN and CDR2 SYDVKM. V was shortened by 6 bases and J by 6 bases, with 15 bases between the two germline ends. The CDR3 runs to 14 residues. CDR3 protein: CASSPRWAGQPQHF. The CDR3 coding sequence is TGTGCCAGCAGCCCTCGTTGGGCAGGTCAGCCCCAGCATTTT.

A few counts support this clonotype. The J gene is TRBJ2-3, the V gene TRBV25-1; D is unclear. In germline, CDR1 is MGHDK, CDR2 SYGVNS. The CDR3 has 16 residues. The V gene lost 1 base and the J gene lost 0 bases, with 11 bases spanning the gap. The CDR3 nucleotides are TGTGCCAGCAGTGAATTGGCTTACACTAGCACAGATACGCAGTATTTT. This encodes CASSELAYTSTDTQYF.

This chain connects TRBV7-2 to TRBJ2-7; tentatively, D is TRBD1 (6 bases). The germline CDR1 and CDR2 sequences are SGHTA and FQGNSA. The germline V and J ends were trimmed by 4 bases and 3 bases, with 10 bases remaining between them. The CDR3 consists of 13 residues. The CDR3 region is CASSWQGSYEQYF. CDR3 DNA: TGTGCCAGCAGCTGGCAGGGGAGCTACGAGCAGTACTTC.

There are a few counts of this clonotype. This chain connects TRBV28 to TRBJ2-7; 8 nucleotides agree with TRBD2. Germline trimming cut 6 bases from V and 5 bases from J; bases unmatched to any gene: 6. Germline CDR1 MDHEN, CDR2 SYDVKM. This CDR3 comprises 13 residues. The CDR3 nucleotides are TGTGCCAGCAGGCGGGGGGTCCAGCACGAGCAGTACTTC. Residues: CASRRGVQHEQYF.

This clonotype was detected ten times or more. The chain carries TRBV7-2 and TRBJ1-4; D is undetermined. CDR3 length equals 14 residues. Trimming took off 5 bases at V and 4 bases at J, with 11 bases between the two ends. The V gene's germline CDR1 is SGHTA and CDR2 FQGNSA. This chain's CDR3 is CASSPLADNEKLFF. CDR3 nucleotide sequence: TGTGCCAGCAGCCCACTAGCAGATAATGAAAAACTGTTTTTT.

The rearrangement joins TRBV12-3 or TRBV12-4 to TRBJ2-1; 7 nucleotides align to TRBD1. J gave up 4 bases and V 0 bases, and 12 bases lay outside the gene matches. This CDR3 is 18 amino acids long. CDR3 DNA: TGTGCCAGCAGTTTAGCGAAGGGACAGCCGCTAATTTACAATGAGCAGTTCTTC. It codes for CASSLAKGQPLIYNEQFF.

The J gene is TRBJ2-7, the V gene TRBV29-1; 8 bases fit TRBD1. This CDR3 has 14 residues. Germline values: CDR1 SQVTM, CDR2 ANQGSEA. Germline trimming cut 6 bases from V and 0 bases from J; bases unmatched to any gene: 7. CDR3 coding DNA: TGCAGCGTGATGAGGACAGGGAGCTCCTACGAGCAGTACTTC. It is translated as CSVMRTGSSYEQYF.

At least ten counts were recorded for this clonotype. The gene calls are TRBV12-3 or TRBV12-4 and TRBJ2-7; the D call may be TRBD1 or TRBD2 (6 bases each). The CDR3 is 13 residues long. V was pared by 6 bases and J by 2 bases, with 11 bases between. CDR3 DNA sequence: TGTGCCAGCAGCGGAGGGGGTCCCTACGAGCAGTACTTC. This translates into CASSGGGPYEQYF.

CDR3 amino acids: CASSSGLMSEQYF. CDR3 in DNA: TGTGCCAGCAGTTCCGGTCTTATGAGCGAGCAGTACTTC. V gene TRBV28 combines with J gene TRBJ2-7; no clear D gene. V was trimmed by 4 bases and J by 6 bases, leaving 13 bases between them. The germline CDR1 and CDR2 sequences are MDHEN and SYDVKM. This CDR3 has 13 amino acids.

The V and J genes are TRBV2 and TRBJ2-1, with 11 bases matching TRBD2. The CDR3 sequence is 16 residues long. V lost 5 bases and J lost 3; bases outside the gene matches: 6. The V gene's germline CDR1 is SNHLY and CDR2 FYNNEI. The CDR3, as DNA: TGTGCCAGCAGTTTGACTAGCGGGGAGAACTACAATGAGCAGTTCTTC. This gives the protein CASSLTSGENYNEQFF.